This T cell receptor beta chain was captured in a study of blood T cell repertoires in COVID-19. In the study overall: Acute and convalescent COVID-19 samples came from the United States, Italy and Spain.

How the authors handled the data: Reference gene primers were amplified, and this amplification served to estimate nucleated cell counts. This table comes from immunoSEQ multiplex PCR, and its TCRdb copy is limited to in-frame clones, with some not included. D and trimming come from the DNA, and the V and J calls and clone size come from that table. The table records some 250,000 clones, about nine tenths of them present only once. Germline-derived CDR1 and CDR2 are SGHRS and YFSETQ. The CDR3 length is 17 residues. The J segment lost 7 bases and the V segment lost 5 bases, leaving 13 bases of the junction unmatched.

The rearrangement joins TRBV5-1 to TRBJ1-6; the match to TRBD1 covers 9 bases. Material for sequencing was PBMCs or T cells enriched from blood (not recorded which). The receptor was derived from a human donor in a cohort exposed to, infected with or recovered from COVID-19 (not recorded which). The donor label of this sample is uncertain. CDR3 sequence: CASSTTGGGLKNSPLHF. CDR3 DNA: TGCGCCAGCAGTACGACAGGGGGAGGCCTTAAGAATTCACCCCTCCACTTT.